The clone carrying this T cell receptor beta chain was seen repeatedly, ten times or more. Regions amplified from RNA transcripts were the TCR beta CDR3 regions. HTBI primers drove first-round RT-PCR of the TCR CDR3. TCRdb recomputed calls from the multiplex PCR reads with MiXCR, one row per CDR3 protein. The sample lists some 400,000 distinct CDR3 sequences; approximately 13% were seen once. Calling Graves' hyperthyroidism stable meant ophthalmopathy did not progress within 18 months. The diagnoses drew upon clinical symptoms, serum thyroxine and TRAb, thyroid ultrasound and orbital computed tomography. This entry belongs to a study of T cells in Graves' hyperthyroidism and ophthalmopathy. Study as a whole: The initial diagnosis was the point when peripheral blood was collected, ahead of any treatment.

Sequencing was performed on blood. This receptor was identified in a woman aged 55-75 years with Graves' hyperthyroidism.

CDR3 coding DNA: TGTGCCTGGAGTGCCAGGGAACGGGGAAACACCATATATTTT. It specifies CAWSARERGNTIYF. The chain employs TRBV30 and TRBJ1-3; D perhaps matches TRBD1 (5 bases). V lost 1 base to trimming and J lost 4 bases, with 11 bases between them. The CDR3 consists of 14 residues. From germline, CDR1 is GTSNPN and CDR2 SVGIG (reference sequence).